These 9 T cell receptor beta chains were all obtained from the same sample, sequenced in a study of shared clonotypes between healthy human individuals. This table comes from immunoSEQ multiplex PCR, and its TCRdb copy is limited to in-frame clones, with some not included. The table lists about a million clones, approximately 76% of them singletons. The sequencing input was memory CD4+ T cells sorted from blood. Noted subset: CD45RA-negative fraction. The receptors derive from a man aged 18-30 years in good health.

V and J are TRBV30 and TRBJ1-5; TRBD1 agrees at 11 bases. This CDR3 is built from 15 residues. V shed 3 bases, J shed 2 bases, and the junction held 3 bases outside the gene matches. Germline V CDR1 and CDR2: GTSNPN, SVGIG (reference sequence). Here the CDR3 reads CAWSRDRGGNQPQHF. The CDR3 DNA reads as TGTGCCTGGAGCCGGGACAGGGGGGGCAATCAGCCCCAGCATTTT.

Notes on this clone: Other DNA sequences in the same sample also yield this CDR3. The genes are TRBV15 and TRBJ2-7; D might be TRBD1 (6 bases). The germline V gene encodes CDR1 LNHNV and CDR2 YYDKDF (reference sequence). This CDR3 has 14 residues. V lost 0 bases, J lost 1 base, and 7 bases lay in between. CDR3 amino acids: CATSRDRGSYEQYF. The CDR3 DNA is TGTGCCACCAGCAGAGACAGGGGTTCCTACGAGCAGTACTTC.

Comments on this clone: Only one base separates this from a far larger clonotype, so it likely reflects a read error. The J gene is TRBJ1-4, the V gene TRBV10-2; the D gene is possibly TRBD1 (6 bases). This CDR3 contains 13 residues. Germline-derived CDR1 and CDR2 are WSHSY and SAAADI. Deletions cut 10 bases from V and 8 bases from J, with 17 bases between. The CDR3 DNA follows: TGCGCCAACAGCCCAGGGGTTCGAGAAAAACTGTTTTTT. Encoded protein: CANSPGVREKLFF.

As to this clone: The identical CDR3 is also encoded by other nucleotide sequences in the sample. This rearrangement joins TRBV28 to TRBJ1-5; D is unresolved. V lost 2 bases, J lost 4 bases, and 6 bases lay in between. Germline CDR1 and CDR2: MDHEN and SYDVKM. CDR3 size: 13 residues. In DNA form, the CDR3 reads TGTGCCAGCAGTTTAGTAGGTAATCAGCCCCAGCATTTT. Its translation: CASSLVGNQPQHF. Together with reference TRBV28 and TRBJ1-5, the CDR3 gives the full variable domain: DVKVTQSSRYLVKRTGEKVFLECVQDMDHENMFWYRQDPGLGLRLIYFSYDVKMKEKGDIPEGYSVSREKKERFSLILESASTNQTSMYLCASSLVGNQPQHFGDGTRLSIL.

This clone was seen a handful of times. V gene TRBV7-8 combines with J gene TRBJ2-2, with TRBD2 identical over 7 bases. CDR3 length: 17 amino acids. Germline V gives CDR1 SGHVS, CDR2 FQNEAQ. Losses at the gene ends were 2 bases for V and 6 bases for J; bases not matched to a gene: 12. In DNA form, the CDR3 reads TGTGCCAGCAGCTTATTTGAGGGAGGGCCCGGACCCGGGGAGCTGTTTTTT. As protein: CASSLFEGGPGPGELFF. The whole variable domain, filled in from reference TRBV7-8 and TRBJ2-2, reads GAGVSQSPRYKVAKRGQDVALRCDPISGHVSLFWYQQALGQGPEFLTYFQNEAQLDKSGLPSDRFFAERPEGSVSTLKIQRTQQEDSAVYLCASSLFEGGPGPGELFFGEGSRLTVL.

The genes are TRBV5-1 and TRBJ2-3; D ambiguous. This CDR3 region has 15 residues. V was cut by 3 bases and J by 6 bases, with 17 bases left in between. Germline lookup yields CDR1 SGHRS and CDR2 YFSETQ. In DNA form, the CDR3 reads TGCGCCAGCAGCTGGCAAGGCCGAGAGGAGGATACGCAGTATTTT. Translating gives CASSWQGREEDTQYF.

The chain joins TRBV5-1 to TRBJ2-5; D ambiguous. Germline-derived CDR1 and CDR2 are SGHRS and YFSETQ. The germline V and J ends were trimmed by 1 base and 2 bases, with 9 bases remaining between them. The CDR3 has 14 amino acids. CDR3 in amino acids: CASSLIGRQETQYF. CDR3 bases: TGCGCCAGCAGCTTGATCGGCAGGCAAGAGACCCAGTACTTC.

V gene TRBV6-1 combines with J gene TRBJ2-5, with 12 bases fitting TRBD2. J was trimmed by 9 bases and V by 2 bases; bases with no gene match: 16. Germline V gene data show CDR1 as MNHNS and CDR2 as SASEGT. The CDR3 length is 18 residues. In DNA, the CDR3 is TGTGCCAGCAGTGAACGGGGAGCTAGCGGGGGGGCCAGGGAGGCCCAGTACTTC. This codes for CASSERGASGGAREAQYF.

J is TRBJ2-1 and V is TRBV6-1; no firm D call. V was shortened by 1 base and J by 4 bases, with 11 bases between the two germline ends. CDR1 is MNHNS, CDR2 SASEGT, per germline. This CDR3 is built from 15 residues. CDR3: CASSEGTIGYNEQFF. CDR3 nucleotide sequence: TGTGCCAGCAGTGAAGGGACCATTGGGTACAATGAGCAGTTCTTC.